This entry is about one T cell receptor beta chain. Clones were read by immunoSEQ multiplex PCR, and TCRdb kept only the in-frame ones, dropping some. The table records some 30,000 clones, roughly 91% of them present only once. Trimming stripped 0 bases from V and 5 bases from J, with 13 bases between. The CDR3 has 15 residues. Per the germline V gene, CDR1 is LNHNV and CDR2 is YYDKDF (reference sequence). The sample is drawn from a study of control samples from healthy donors and cancer patients. This clonotype originated in a man aged 50-60 years with lung cancer. Sequences were obtained from PBMCs. The V and J genes are TRBV15 and TRBJ1-2; D is unclear. The CDR3 DNA reads TGTGCCACCAGCAGAGATCTATCGGCAGGTTATGGCTACACCTTC. Translation: CATSRDLSAGYGYTF.